This T cell receptor beta chain came from a study of shared clonotypes between healthy human individuals. Study-wide findings and caveats: Generation probabilities were higher for clonotypes shared across all four sorted-subset donors than for unshared ones.

Some clones are missing from TCRdb's copy, which holds only in-frame ones; the method was immunoSEQ multiplex PCR. Here the sample spans fewer than 1.6 million clones, approximately 98.5% being singletons. Naive CD45RA+ and memory CD45RA-negative subsets were split from CD4+ cells. Germline V CDR1 and CDR2: SGHAT, FQNNGV. J was trimmed by 6 bases and V by 5 bases; bases with no gene match: 5. The CDR3 runs 14 residues. Worth noting for this clone: As yet, its antigen is unknown.

This receptor was taken from a man aged 30 to 45 in good health. The V call is TRBV11-2, the J call TRBJ2-1; 9 bases are shared with TRBD2. The source material was naive CD4+ T cells sorted from blood. Subset of the sample: CD45RA+ positively selected. Here the CDR3 reads CASSVGLAINEQFF. The CDR3 DNA follows: TGTGCCAGCAGCGTGGGACTAGCTATCAATGAGCAGTTCTTC.